A selection of T cell receptor beta chains follows, all from one sample in a study of blood T cell repertoires in COVID-19. The table came from immunoSEQ multiplex PCR; TCRdb's copy has only in-frame clones and leaves some out. Of approximately 69,000 clones in the sample, 75% to 85% are singletons; the top ten hold 20% to 25%. Sequencing was done on a sample of peripheral blood. Source of these receptors: a woman in her sixties or seventies with acute or convalescent COVID-19. The CDR3 runs from the conserved cysteine through the conserved F or W. A D gene is named only where the DNA matches it firmly. The size of a clone is reported for some rows only, either as once, few or many, or as a class for expanded clones.

TRBV6-5	-	TRBJ1-6	-	TGTGCCAGCAGTTACGAGGGTTTAAGGGCCTCACCCCTCCACTTT	CASSYEGLRASPLHF
TRBV5-5	-	TRBJ1-2	-	TGTGCCAGCCATCTCAGGGGCGGCTACACCTTC	CASHLRGGYTF
TRBV19	TRBD1	TRBJ2-7	-	TGTGCCAGTAGTATAGCCCCGACAGGGGTAGACGAGCAGTACTTC	CASSIAPTGVDEQYF
TRBV27	TRBD2	TRBJ2-7	-	TGTGCCAGCAGTTTCTACCGGACTAGCGGCTACGAGCAGTACTTC	CASSFYRTSGYEQYF
TRBV7-9	TRBD2	TRBJ2-1	-	TGTGCCAGCAGCTTAAAACCGGGACTAGCAGTAAATGAGCAGTTCTTC	CASSLKPGLAVNEQFF
TRBV29-1	-	TRBJ2-1	-	TGCAGCGTTGAATCTGGAGTTGTGCGGGCCTACAATGAGCAGTTCTTC	CSVESGVVRAYNEQFF
TRBV28	-	TRBJ2-7	-	TGTGCCAGCAGTTTAGAGCTCAGGCCTTCCCAATCCTCCTACGAGCAGTACTTC	CASSLELRPSQSSYEQYF
TRBV6-4	TRBD2	TRBJ2-1	-	TGTGCCAGCAGTGACCCCGGGACTAGCGGAAATGAGCAGTTCTTC	CASSDPGTSGNEQFF
TRBV7-9	TRBD1	TRBJ1-4	-	TGTGCCAGCAGCCTCACCGGGACAGTTAATGAAAAACTGTTTTTT	CASSLTGTVNEKLFF
TRBV7-8	-	TRBJ2-3	-	TGTGCCAGCAGCCCCTTGGATACGCAGTATTTT	CASSPLDTQYF
TRBV18	TRBD2	TRBJ2-1	-	TGTGCCAGCTCGCCCCTGGACAGCGGGAGGGCCCGGTCCTACAATGAGCAGTTCTTC	CASSPLDSGRARSYNEQFF
TRBV5-1	-	TRBJ2-1	-	TGCGCCAGCAGCTTACAGTACAATGAGCAGTTCTTC	CASSLQYNEQFF
TRBV6-2/TRBV6-3	TRBD2	TRBJ2-1	-	TGTGCCAGCAGTTACCGGCGGGAGGGCGGGGATGAGCAGTTCTTC	CASSYRREGGDEQFF
TRBV7-9	-	TRBJ1-2	-	TGTGCCAGCAGGCTCGGGGGGCCGGCCTTTGATGGCTACACCTTC	CASRLGGPAFDGYTF
TRBV14	-	TRBJ2-1	-	TGTGCCAGCAGCCAAGGGGGCGCATTCGAGCAGTTCTTC	CASSQGGAFEQFF
TRBV7-9	TRBD1	TRBJ2-1	-	TGTGCCAGCAGCTTAAACATCGGGACAGCAAACAATGAGCAGTTCTTC	CASSLNIGTANNEQFF
TRBV28	-	TRBJ1-5	-	TGTGCCAGCAGTCGCGGGGGGGACGGTCAGCCCCAGCATTTT	CASSRGGDGQPQHF
TRBV18	-	TRBJ1-1	-	TGTGCCAGCTCACCCCGAGGGAAAAACACTGAAGCTTTCTTT	CASSPRGKNTEAFF
TRBV11-2	-	TRBJ2-7	-	TGTGCCAGCAGCGAGATAAAAACCTACGAGCAGTACTTC	CASSEIKTYEQYF
TRBV5-6	-	TRBJ2-2	-	TGTGCCAGCAGCTTTTTTCAGGTCCTCCCCGGGGAGCTGTTTTTT	CASSFFQVLPGELFF
TRBV4-2	TRBD1	TRBJ1-5	many	TGTGCCAGCAGCCAGGCCCGACAGGGGGGGAATCAGCCCCAGCATTTT	CASSQARQGGNQPQHF
TRBV6-5	-	TRBJ1-2	-	TGTGCCAGCAGTCCCACTGAGAACTATGGCTACACCTTC	CASSPTENYGYTF
TRBV30	TRBD1	TRBJ1-5	-	TGTGCCTGGAGTCCCAGCAGACAGGGGTCAATGAGCAATCAGCCCCAGCATTTT	CAWSPSRQGSMSNQPQHF
TRBV7-9	TRBD1	TRBJ2-7	-	TGTGCCAGCAGCTTAGGGACAGGGAGCTCCTACGAGCAGTACTTC	CASSLGTGSSYEQYF
TRBV19	-	TRBJ1-6	-	TGTGCCAGTAGTATCGGAGGGTATACCTCCTATAATTCACCCCTCCACTTT	CASSIGGYTSYNSPLHF
TRBV5-1	-	TRBJ2-1	-	TGCGCCAGCAGCTTGACACCCGCCCAAGAGCAGTTCTTC	CASSLTPAQEQFF
TRBV4-2	-	TRBJ1-2	-	TGTGCCAGCAGCCAAGATCAATTCTATGGCTACACCTTC	CASSQDQFYGYTF
TRBV7-8	TRBD2	TRBJ2-7	-	TGTGCCAGCAACTTCACGGCTAGCGGGAGGAGGTACGAGCAGTACTTC	CASNFTASGRRYEQYF
TRBV10-2	-	TRBJ2-7	-	TGCGCCACCCAGTTAGGGTCGGGAGAGGAGCAGTACTTC	CATQLGSGEEQYF
TRBV3-1/TRBV3-2	-	TRBJ2-7	-	TGTGCCAGCAGAAAAGGGGGGGGGAGCTCCTACGAGCAGTACTTC	CASRKGGGSSYEQYF
TRBV5-8	TRBD1	TRBJ1-1	-	TGTGCCAGCAGCTTAGGACAGGAACGGAACACTGAAGCTTTCTTT	CASSLGQERNTEAFF
TRBV6-1	TRBD1	TRBJ2-7	-	TGTGCCAGCAGTGTACAAACCCCCGGGACAGGGGACGACTACGAGCAGTACTTC	CASSVQTPGTGDDYEQYF
TRBV19	TRBD1	TRBJ1-5	-	TGTGCCAGTAGTATTCTAGGACAGGGAAACAGTCAGCCCCAGCATTTT	CASSILGQGNSQPQHF
TRBV27	-	TRBJ1-2	-	TGTGCCAGCAGTTTATCCGGGGGATTTGGCTACACCTTC	CASSLSGGFGYTF
TRBV3-1/TRBV3-2	TRBD1	TRBJ1-5	-	TGTGCCAGCAGCCAAGGGACAGGGGGTAATCAGCCCCAGCATTTT	CASSQGTGGNQPQHF
TRBV28	-	TRBJ2-2	-	TGTGCCAGCAGTTTGCAGGGCCCCGGGGAGCTGTTTTTT	CASSLQGPGELFF
TRBV7-9	TRBD1	TRBJ2-7	-	TGTGCCAGCACCGTAGGGGGGGGACAGGGGGACGAGCAGTACTTC	CASTVGGGQGDEQYF
TRBV5-1	-	TRBJ2-1	few	TGCGCCAGCAGCTTGGCCGACAATGAGCAGTTCTTC	CASSLADNEQFF
TRBV18	-	TRBJ1-5	-	TGTGCCAGCTCACTGAGCGGGGGGTCCGGTCAGCCCCAGCATTTT	CASSLSGGSGQPQHF
TRBV4-2	-	TRBJ1-5	-	TGTGCCAGCAGCCAAGACAGGGGAAGCAATCAGCCCCAGCATTTT	CASSQDRGSNQPQHF
TRBV5-1	-	TRBJ2-3	-	TGCGCCAGCAGCCCAATAGCCCACCAGGGGAAAGATACGCAGTATTTT	CASSPIAHQGKDTQYF
TRBV3-1/TRBV3-2	-	TRBJ1-5	-	TGTGCCAGCAGCCAATTAGAGCGGCTAGACAATCAGCCCCAGCATTTT	CASSQLERLDNQPQHF
TRBV19	-	TRBJ1-3	-	TGTGCCAGTAGTATTGGTGCAGGGCGCTCTGGAAACACCATATATTTT	CASSIGAGRSGNTIYF
TRBV27	TRBD1	TRBJ2-7	once	TGTGCCAGCAGTTTACCCGGGACAGTCGTCAACGAGCAGTACTTC	CASSLPGTVVNEQYF
TRBV9	TRBD2	TRBJ2-1	-	TGTGCCAGCAGCGTAGCCCCCCTAGCGGGGAACAATGAGCAGTTCTTC	CASSVAPLAGNNEQFF
TRBV2	TRBD1	TRBJ1-6	-	TGTGCCAGCAGGTCCGACAGGGTGATCCATAATTCACCCCTCCACTTT	CASRSDRVIHNSPLHF
TRBV2	TRBD1	TRBJ1-1	-	TGTGCCAGCAGCACCGACAGGGGCCCAGTTGAAGCTTTCTTT	CASSTDRGPVEAFF
TRBV19	-	TRBJ2-2	-	TGTGCCAGTAGCCCCCGCGGGGCCGGGGAGCTGTTTTTT	CASSPRGAGELFF
TRBV27	TRBD2	TRBJ2-7	-	TGTGCCAGCAGGGTGGGACTAGCGGGGTCCTACGAGCAGTACTTC	CASRVGLAGSYEQYF
TRBV10-2	TRBD1	TRBJ1-2	-	TGCGCCAGTTGTGACAGGGTCGCCACGGGCTACACCTTC	CASCDRVATGYTF
TRBV18	-	TRBJ1-4	-	TGTGCCAGCTCAAGGGACAATAATGAAAAACTGTTTTTT	CASSRDNNEKLFF
TRBV9	-	TRBJ1-5	-	TGTGCCAGCAGCGTAGATCGACAGCCCTATAGCAATCAGCCCCAGCATTTT	CASSVDRQPYSNQPQHF
TRBV5-1	TRBD1	TRBJ2-7	few	TGCGCCAGCAGCTTCCGACAGGGGACTGCCTACGAGCAGTACTTC	CASSFRQGTAYEQYF